A selection of T cell receptor beta chains follows, all from one sample in a study of identical twins. A single record per CDR3 protein comes from TCRdb applying MiXCR to the 5' RACE reads. The data contain 200,000 to 250,000 distinct CDR3 sequences, approximately 7% of them singletons. These data are also associated with another study on yellow fever vaccine responses in identical twins.

Material for sequencing was memory (CD45RO+) T cells sorted from blood. Receptors were obtained from a woman younger than 35 in good health. CDR3s include the opening cysteine and the closing phenylalanine or tryptophan. D genes are given only for firm matches. The size of a clone is reported for some rows only, either as once, few or many, or as a class for expanded clones.

>many|TRBJ2-3|TRBV11-2|NA
CASSPGNAQIIQYF
TGTGCCAGCAGCCCGGGAAACGCCCAAATCATTCAGTATTTT
>NA|TRBJ1-1|TRBV28|TRBD1
CASSLRDREVAEAFF
TGTGCCAGCAGTCTCCGGGACAGGGAAGTTGCTGAAGCTTTCTTT
>few|TRBJ2-3|TRBV5-6|NA
CASSLDMMRTDTQYF
TGTGCCAGCAGCTTGGATATGATGCGGACAGATACGCAGTATTTT
>NA|TRBJ2-7|TRBV7-8|TRBD2
CASSLKVGAGGYEQYF
TGTGCCAGCAGCTTAAAAGTCGGGGCGGGAGGCTACGAGCAGTACTTC
>many|TRBJ2-2|TRBV12-3/TRBV12-4|NA
CASSRSLRQWELFF
TGTGCCAGCAGCAGAAGCCTCCGTCAGTGGGAGCTGTTTTTT
>few|TRBJ2-2|TRBV28|NA
CASSFGQLNTGELFF
TGTGCCAGCAGTTTCGGGCAGTTGAACACCGGGGAGCTGTTTTTT
>few|TRBJ2-6|TRBV4-2|NA
CASSQPRSGLYLSSGANVLTF
TGTGCCAGCAGCCAACCCCGTTCCGGGCTCTACCTTTCCTCTGGGGCCAACGTCCTGACTTTC
>few|TRBJ2-1|TRBV20-1|NA
CSASPRGSYNEQFF
TGCAGTGCTAGCCCTAGGGGATCCTACAATGAGCAGTTCTTC
>many|TRBJ2-1|TRBV7-8|TRBD2
CASSPVGGSLSGEQFF
TGTGCCAGCAGCCCAGTGGGCGGGAGCCTGAGCGGTGAGCAGTTCTTC
>NA|TRBJ2-3|TRBV15|NA
CATSSRDTYTDTQYF
TGTGCCACCAGCAGCCGGGACACCTACACAGATACGCAGTATTTT
>few|TRBJ2-2|TRBV11-2|NA
CASSFGGTTGELFF
TGTGCCAGCAGCTTTGGGGGGACCACCGGGGAGCTGTTTTTT
>NA|TRBJ1-1|TRBV27|NA
CASSLRRETEAFF
TGTGCCAGCAGTCTACGACGGGAGACTGAAGCTTTCTTT
>many|TRBJ2-7|TRBV7-8|NA
CASSLLALLSYEQYF
TGTGCCAGCAGCTTATTAGCTCTATTATCCTACGAGCAGTACTTC
>many|TRBJ1-6|TRBV15|NA
CATSGVGGLWNSPLHF
TGTGCCACCAGCGGAGTGGGGGGGCTCTGGAATTCACCCCTCCACTTT
>few|TRBJ2-7|TRBV29-1|NA
CSVSYLTYEQYF
TGCAGCGTTTCCTACTTGACCTACGAGCAGTACTTC
>few|TRBJ2-6|TRBV2|NA
CASSGRISGANVLTF
TGTGCCAGCAGTGGTCGGATCTCTGGGGCCAACGTCCTGACTTTC
>many|TRBJ2-3|TRBV28|TRBD1
CASSLSGQGPDTQYF
TGTGCCAGCAGTTTATCGGGACAGGGACCAGATACGCAGTATTTT
>few|TRBJ1-1|TRBV29-1|TRBD1
CSVYPGTGKWNTEAFF
TGCAGCGTTTACCCCGGGACAGGGAAATGGAACACTGAAGCTTTCTTT
>NA|TRBJ2-2|TRBV11-2|NA
CASSLEVGGTGELFF
TGTGCCAGCAGCTTAGAGGTTGGGGGAACCGGGGAGCTGTTTTTT
>few|TRBJ2-7|TRBV20-1|NA
CSAPTNTEEQYF
TGCAGTGCCCCGACTAACACCGAAGAGCAGTACTTC
>many|TRBJ2-7|TRBV12-3/TRBV12-4|NA
CASSPRPATYEQYF
TGTGCCAGCAGCCCCCGACCCGCCACCTACGAGCAGTACTTC
>NA|TRBJ1-5|TRBV5-5|NA
CASSFHLQPQHF
TGTGCCAGCAGCTTCCATTTGCAGCCCCAGCATTTT
>many|TRBJ1-2|TRBV13|NA
CASSERRLMGYTF
TGTGCCAGCAGCGAACGCCGCCTGATGGGCTACACCTTC
>NA|TRBJ1-2|TRBV12-3/TRBV12-4|NA
CASRPGVTYGYTF
TGTGCCAGCAGACCAGGGGTGACCTATGGCTACACCTTC
>NA|TRBJ2-6|TRBV20-1|TRBD2
CSAPPLTSGTSSGANVLTF
TGCAGTGCTCCCCCCCTGACTAGCGGGACCAGCTCTGGGGCCAACGTCCTGACTTTC
>many|TRBJ2-1|TRBV3-1|NA
CASSQDKTVKGLGEQFF
TGTGCCAGCAGCCAAGATAAGACGGTCAAGGGGCTCGGTGAGCAGTTCTTC
>many|TRBJ2-7|TRBV20-1|TRBD2
CSARGLSGIDEQYF
TGCAGTGCTAGAGGTCTTAGCGGGATAGACGAGCAGTACTTC
>few|TRBJ2-5|TRBV19|NA
CASSVASRETQYF
TGTGCCAGTAGTGTCGCCAGCCGAGAGACCCAGTACTTC
>NA|TRBJ2-2|TRBV6-6|NA
CASTKKTGELFF
TGTGCCAGCACTAAGAAAACCGGGGAGCTGTTTTTT
>NA|TRBJ2-2|TRBV4-2|NA
CASSQDSLQGFNTGELFF
TGTGCCAGCAGCCAAGATTCGCTGCAGGGATTCAACACCGGGGAGCTGTTTTTT
>NA|TRBJ2-1|TRBV20-1|NA
CSARITPTPYNEQFF
TGCAGTGCTAGAATCACTCCGACTCCCTACAATGAGCAGTTCTTC
>many|TRBJ1-5|TRBV12-3/TRBV12-4|NA
CASQEMSNQPQHF
TGTGCCAGCCAGGAGATGAGCAATCAGCCCCAGCATTTT
>NA|TRBJ2-1|TRBV25-1|TRBD1
CASSGTGEVDEQFF
TGTGCCAGCAGCGGGACAGGGGAGGTGGATGAGCAGTTCTTC
>few|TRBJ2-1|TRBV5-1|NA
CASSPRASEGDEQFF
TGCGCCAGCAGCCCCCGCGCTAGCGAGGGGGATGAGCAGTTCTTC
>many|TRBJ1-6|TRBV15|TRBD1
CATSRDQGAGSPLHF
TGTGCCACCAGCAGAGATCAGGGGGCAGGTTCACCCCTCCACTTT
>NA|TRBJ2-3|TRBV6-1|TRBD1
CASSKGQWSTDTQYF
TGTGCCAGCAGCAAGGGACAGTGGAGCACAGATACGCAGTATTTT
>few|TRBJ2-4|TRBV2|NA
CASSEKLAALAKNIQYF
TGTGCCAGCAGTGAAAAGCTTGCGGCCCTAGCCAAAAACATTCAGTACTTC
>NA|TRBJ2-1|TRBV12-5|NA
CASGPRGAGPYNEQFF
TGTGCTAGTGGTCCTCGGGGGGCGGGTCCTTACAATGAGCAGTTCTTC
>NA|TRBJ2-2|TRBV3-1|NA
CASSQVGSPGELFF
TGTGCCAGCAGCCAAGTTGGGTCCCCCGGGGAGCTGTTTTTT
>many|TRBJ1-1|TRBV20-1|NA
CSVSVNEAFF
TGCAGTGTCAGTGTGAATGAAGCTTTCTTT
>few|TRBJ2-3|TRBV10-3|TRBD1
CAIKRQGTSDTQYF
TGTGCCATCAAACGACAGGGAACTTCAGATACGCAGTATTTT
>many|TRBJ1-1|TRBV24-1|NA
CATAVGTEAFF
TGTGCCACTGCGGTGGGCACTGAAGCTTTCTTT